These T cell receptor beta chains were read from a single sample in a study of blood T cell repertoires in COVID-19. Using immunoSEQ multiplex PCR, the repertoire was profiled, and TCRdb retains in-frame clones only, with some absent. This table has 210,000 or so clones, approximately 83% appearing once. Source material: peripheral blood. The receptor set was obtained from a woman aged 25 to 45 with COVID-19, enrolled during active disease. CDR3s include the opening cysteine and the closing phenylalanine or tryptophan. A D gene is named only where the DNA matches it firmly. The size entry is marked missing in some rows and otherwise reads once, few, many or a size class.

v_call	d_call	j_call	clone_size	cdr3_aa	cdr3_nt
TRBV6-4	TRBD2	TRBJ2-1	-	CASTRLAGGYNEQFF	TGTGCCAGCACTCGACTAGCGGGAGGGTACAATGAGCAGTTCTTC
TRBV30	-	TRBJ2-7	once	CAWSLGYEQYF	TGTGCCTGGAGTCTCGGCTACGAGCAGTACTTC
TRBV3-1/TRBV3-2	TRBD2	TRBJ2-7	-	CASSRTSGSSYEQYF	TGTGCCAGCAGCCGAACTAGCGGGAGCTCCTACGAGCAGTACTTC
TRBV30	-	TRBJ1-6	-	CAWSVSGTNSPLHF	TGTGCCTGGAGTGTATCGGGAACTAATTCACCCCTCCACTTT
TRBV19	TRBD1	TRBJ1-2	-	CASSIPGQGASYGYTF	TGTGCCAGTAGTATCCCAGGACAGGGGGCAAGCTATGGCTACACCTTC
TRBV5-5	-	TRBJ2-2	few	CASSLASRGTGELFF	TGTGCCAGCAGCTTGGCCAGCAGGGGCACCGGGGAGCTGTTTTTT
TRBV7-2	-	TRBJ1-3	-	CASILSPVSPVGNTIYF	TGTGCCAGCATCCTTAGCCCAGTTTCCCCGGTTGGAAACACCATATATTTT
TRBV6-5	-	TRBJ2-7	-	CASSYSNRASREQYF	TGTGCCAGCAGTTACTCGAACAGGGCTTCTCGCGAGCAGTACTTC
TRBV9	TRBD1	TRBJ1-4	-	CASSVSTGANEKLFF	TGTGCCAGCAGCGTATCGACAGGGGCTAATGAAAAACTGTTTTTT
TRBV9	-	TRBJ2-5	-	CASSGLLQETQYF	TGTGCCAGCAGCGGGCTGCTCCAAGAGACCCAGTACTTC
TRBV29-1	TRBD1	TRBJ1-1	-	CSASGRTGLEAFF	TGCAGCGCCTCAGGGAGGACAGGGCTTGAAGCTTTCTTT
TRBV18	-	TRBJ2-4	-	CASSPAFPRERSIQYF	TGTGCCAGCTCACCTGCCTTCCCGAGAGAAAGGAGCATTCAGTACTTC
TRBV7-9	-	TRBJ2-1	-	CASSLDTGYNEQFF	TGTGCCAGCAGCTTGGATACAGGATACAATGAGCAGTTCTTC
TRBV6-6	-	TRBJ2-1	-	CASSDGSSFHEQFF	TGTGCCAGCAGCGATGGGAGTTCATTCCATGAGCAGTTCTTC
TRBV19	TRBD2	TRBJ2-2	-	CASTLLPGTTNTGELFF	TGTGCCAGTACCTTACTTCCCGGGACTACCAACACCGGGGAGCTGTTTTTT
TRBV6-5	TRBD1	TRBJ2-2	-	CASRGQLTGELFF	TGTGCCAGCCGGGGACAGCTCACCGGGGAGCTGTTTTTT
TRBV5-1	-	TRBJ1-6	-	CASRQGRNSPLHF	TGCGCCAGCAGACAGGGTAGAAATTCACCCCTCCACTTT
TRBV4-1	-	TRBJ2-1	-	CASSRDRDSKLYNEQFF	TGCGCCAGCAGCCGAGACCGGGACTCCAAGTTATACAATGAGCAGTTCTTC
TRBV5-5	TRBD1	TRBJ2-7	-	CASSRDSFTYEQYF	TGTGCCAGCAGCAGGGACAGCTTCACCTACGAGCAGTACTTC
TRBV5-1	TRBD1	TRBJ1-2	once	CASSLAQGAGGYTF	TGCGCCAGCAGCTTGGCGCAGGGGGCCGGTGGCTACACCTTC
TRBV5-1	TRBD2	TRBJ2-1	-	CASSFLAGDENEQFF	TGCGCCAGCAGCTTTCTAGCGGGAGATGAAAATGAGCAGTTCTTC
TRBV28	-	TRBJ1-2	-	CASSPHGGGFNYGYTF	TGTGCCAGCAGCCCGCACGGCGGGGGCTTTAACTATGGCTACACCTTC
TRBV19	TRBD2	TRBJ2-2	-	CASSIVLAGTGELFF	TGTGCCAGTAGTATAGTTCTAGCGGGGACCGGGGAGCTGTTTTTT
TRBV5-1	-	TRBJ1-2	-	CASSPRTDFDSYTF	TGCGCCAGCAGCCCTCGGACTGATTTCGATAGCTACACCTTC
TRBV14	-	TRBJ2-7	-	CASSRPGTFYEQYF	TGTGCCAGCAGCCGGCCGGGAACCTTCTACGAGCAGTACTTC
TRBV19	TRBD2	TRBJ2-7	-	CASSQLAGGPSEQYF	TGTGCCAGTAGTCAACTAGCGGGAGGGCCGTCCGAGCAGTACTTC
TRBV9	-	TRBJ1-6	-	CASSAQVSSNSPLHF	TGTGCCAGCAGCGCGCAGGTTTCATCCAATTCACCCCTCCACTTT
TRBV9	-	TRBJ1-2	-	CASSVEQGNYGYTF	TGTGCCAGCAGCGTAGAACAGGGAAACTATGGCTACACCTTC
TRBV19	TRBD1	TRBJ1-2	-	CASSTSRTGIYGYTF	TGTGCCAGTAGTACCTCTCGGACAGGGATCTATGGCTACACCTTC
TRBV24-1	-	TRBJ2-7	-	CATSDLQINWEQYF	TGTGCCACCAGTGATTTACAGATAAATTGGGAGCAGTACTTC
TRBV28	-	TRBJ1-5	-	CASSFTDYQPQHF	TGTGCCAGCAGTTTCACAGATTATCAGCCCCAGCATTTT